The 13 T cell receptor beta chains given below trace back to one sample, sequenced in a study of blood T cell repertoires in COVID-19 (dated by TCRdb to the early 2020s). The library was generated by the immunoSEQ multiplex PCR assay. In its TCRdb copy, this immuneACCESS table keeps in-frame sequences only and misses some clones. Where compared with another copy, unresolved V genes explain less than half of these, and the others have no known cause. Counted in this sample were 100,000 to 150,000 clones; less than 85% of them appeared once. Of the sample, 0.75% to 0.9% falls within the top ten clones. Sequences were obtained from peripheral blood. The receptors shown here come from a human donor with acute or convalescent COVID-19. The donor label of this sample is uncertain.

The table lists this clone with many counts. The chain carries TRBV12-3 or TRBV12-4 and TRBJ1-1; unclear D gene. V lost 6 bases, J lost 3 bases, and 11 bases lay in between. CDR3 length equals 13 residues. This CDR3 reads CASRRRRDTEAFF. DNA for the CDR3: TGTGCCAGCAGACGAAGAAGAGACACTGAAGCTTTCTTT.

V usage is TRBV2 and J usage is TRBJ2-1; 7 bases agree with TRBD1. V lost 8 bases to trimming and J lost 4 bases; unmatched junction nucleotides: 11. The CDR3 loop spans 15 amino acids. Germline CDR1 SNHLY, CDR2 FYNNEI. CDR3 nucleotide sequence: TGTGCCAGCGGGGCCCGGGACAGCGTATACAATGAGCAGTTCTTC. Residues: CASGARDSVYNEQFF.

This sequence joins TRBV2 and TRBJ1-1; D might be TRBD1 (5 bases). V gave up 7 bases and J gave up 4 bases, with 13 bases separating them. CDR1 and CDR2 (germline): SNHLY, FYNNEI. This CDR3 region has 13 residues. The CDR3 sequence is CASTRRDGTEAFF. The CDR3, as DNA: TGTGCCAGCACCCGGCGGGACGGCACTGAAGCTTTCTTT.

This clone occurred many times. The V gene is TRBV5-8, the J gene TRBJ1-4, with D tentatively TRBD1 (5 bases). From germline, CDR1 is SGHTS and CDR2 YDEGEE. The CDR3 is made up of 16 amino acids. The ends were cut back, 2 bases at V and 4 bases at J, with 15 bases in the middle. The chain's CDR3 is CASSFRDFLLNEKLFF. The CDR3 DNA follows: TGTGCCAGCAGCTTTCGGGACTTTCTTCTTAATGAAAAACTGTTTTTT.

This clone was detected only a few times. The rearrangement links TRBV2 to TRBJ2-1, with 7 bases that match TRBD1. CDR3 length: 15 residues. CDR1 is SNHLY, CDR2 FYNNEI, per germline. The V gene end was trimmed by 6 bases and the J gene end by 0 bases; junction bases not matched to a gene: 5. The CDR3 sequence: CASRGDSVSYNEQFF. The CDR3 nucleotides are TGTGCCAGCAGGGGGGACAGCGTCTCCTACAATGAGCAGTTCTTC.

The CDR3 protein is CASSVGVLAEKLFF. CDR3 coding DNA: TGTGCCAGCAGCGTTGGCGTTTTAGCTGAAAAACTGTTTTTT. This chain uses TRBV9 with TRBJ1-4; D is unclear. The CDR3 contains 14 residues. V was cut by 2 bases and J by 7 bases, with 12 bases left in between. Germline lookup yields CDR1 SGDLS and CDR2 YYNGEE.

The chain recombines TRBV10-2 with TRBJ1-2; D might be TRBD1 (6 bases). Looked up from germline, CDR1 is WSHSY and CDR2 is SAAADI. Trimming took off 4 bases at V and 7 bases at J, with 16 bases between the two ends. The CDR3 length is 14 residues. Written as DNA, the CDR3 is TGCGCCAGCAGTGGAGGGCAGGGGATATCTGGCTACACCTTC. Translating it yields CASSGGQGISGYTF.

This clone was counted a single time. The genes are TRBV3-1 (or the pseudogene TRBV3-2) and TRBJ2-1, with 12 bases identical to TRBD2. Germline CDR1 is LGHDT and CDR2 is YNNKEL (reference sequence). J was trimmed by 8 bases and V by 4 bases; bases with no gene match: 6. The CDR3 runs 15 residues. CDR3 in amino acids: CASSRLAGVWDEQFF. The CDR3 DNA reads as TGTGCCAGCAGCCGACTAGCGGGGGTTTGGGATGAGCAGTTCTTC.

This clone has at least ten counts. DNA of the CDR3: TGTGCCAGCAGCGTAGGTACTACGAACACCGGGGAGCTGTTTTTT. Protein sequence: CASSVGTTNTGELFF. The chain has TRBV9 and TRBJ2-2; D call uncertain. Germline values: CDR1 SGDLS, CDR2 YYNGEE. Trimming stripped 0 bases from V and 0 bases from J, with 6 bases between. The CDR3 consists of 15 residues.

This clone was recorded many times. V is TRBV27 and J is TRBJ2-7, with TRBD1 matching over 7 bases. The germline V gene encodes CDR1 MNHEY and CDR2 SMNVEV (reference sequence). Trimming removed 6 bases from V and 0 bases from J; junction bases left unmatched: 5. This CDR3 is 14 amino acids long. CDR3 in DNA: TGTGCCAGCAGAAGGACAGGTAGCTCCTACGAGCAGTACTTC. Its protein is CASRRTGSSYEQYF.

This sequence joins TRBV7-9 and TRBJ1-4; D is perhaps TRBD1 (5 bases). Germline loops: CDR1 SEHNR, CDR2 FQNEAQ (reference sequence). V lost 1 base and J 9 bases, leaving 6 bases between the germline ends. The CDR3 is 12 amino acids. CDR3 nucleotide sequence: TGTGCCAGCAGCTTAGGGGGCCAAAAACTGTTTTTT. It translates to CASSLGGQKLFF. Together with reference TRBV7-9 and TRBJ1-4, the CDR3 gives the full variable domain: DTGVSQNPRHKITKRGQNVTFRCDPISEHNRLYWYRQTLGQGPEFLTYFQNEAQLEKSRLLSDRFSAERPKGSFSTLEIQRTEQGDSAMYLCASSLGGQKLFFGSGTQLSVL.

This clone was found a few times. The gene calls are TRBV19 and TRBJ1-5, with 7 nucleotides matching TRBD1. The V gene's germline CDR1 is LNHDA and CDR2 SQIVND (reference sequence). The trim removed 7 bases at V and 5 bases at J, leaving 11 bases unmatched. There are 15 residues in the CDR3. The CDR3 reads CASTPAHTGDQPQHF. The CDR3 bases are TGTGCCAGTACCCCTGCTCACACAGGGGATCAGCCCCAGCATTTT.

This chain uses TRBV5-6 with TRBJ1-4; unclear D gene. The CDR3 extends over 14 amino acids. V gave up 2 bases and J gave up 1 base, with 6 bases separating them. Germline V lookup: CDR1 SGHDT, CDR2 YYEEEE. In DNA, the CDR3 is TGTGCCAGCAGCTTTGGCGGAACTAATGAAAAACTGTTTTTT. Translation: CASSFGGTNEKLFF.